These 11 T cell receptor beta chains were sequenced from one sample in a study of CD8 T cells in ankylosing spondylitis. Study conclusions and caveats: For ankylosing spondylitis blood, a TCR beta motif of eight or nine highly homologous variants appeared characteristic.

The antigens for these receptors are not known. One entry per CDR3 protein, called by TCRdb with MiXCR from the 5' RACE reads. This sample has a few hundred thousand distinct CDR3 sequences, with roughly 15% found just once. The sample consisted of blood, either unsorted or a sorted T cell fraction (not recorded which). These receptors were collected from a male donor with ankylosing spondylitis.

The CDR3 region has the DNA TGCGCCAGCAGCTCCTCCCTTACAGGGGTCTTAACTGAAGCTTTCTTT. It yields the protein CASSSSLTGVLTEAFF. The chain couples TRBV5-1 to TRBJ1-1; TRBD1 matches at 7 bases. V dropped 3 bases and J dropped 5; count of bases not matched to a gene: 13. Germline assignment: CDR1 SGHRS and CDR2 YFSETQ. This CDR3 contains 16 residues.

This clonotype was found a few times. This chain connects TRBV6-1 to TRBJ1-1; 8 bases are a match to TRBD1. This CDR3 is built from 14 residues. Germline V gives CDR1 MNHNS, CDR2 SASEGT. V lost 6 bases, J lost 6 bases, and 9 bases stayed unmatched. In nucleotides, the CDR3 is TGTGCCAGCAGACCCCCGACAGGGGCATCTGAAGCTTTCTTT. Its translation is CASRPPTGASEAFF.

This clonotype was seen more than once but under ten times. V usage is TRBV20-1 and J usage is TRBJ2-7, with D hard to call. The CDR3 has 12 amino acids. CDR1 DFQATT and CDR2 SNEGSKA come from the germline V gene (reference sequence). V dropped 6 bases and J dropped 5 bases, with 14 bases sitting between them. The CDR3 DNA reads as TGCAGTGCGAAGACCCAGTTAGACGAGCAGTACTTC. It is translated as CSAKTQLDEQYF.

This chain joins TRBV28 and TRBJ2-7, with D hard to call. Deletions cut 7 bases from V and 9 bases from J, with 16 bases between. Germline V CDR1 and CDR2: MDHEN, SYDVKM. This CDR3 has 12 amino acids. CDR3 loop: CASTTPPGRQYF. CDR3 sequence (DNA): TGTGCCAGCACCACCCCGCCGGGCAGGCAGTACTTC.

This clonotype was seen only a few times. The J gene is TRBJ1-1, the V gene TRBV5-6; no firm D call. Germline V lookup: CDR1 SGHDT, CDR2 YYEEEE. V dropped 4 bases and J dropped 5 bases, with 15 bases sitting between them. This CDR3 comprises 14 residues. The CDR3 region has the DNA TGTGCCAGCAGCGAATCGACCCCGACGACTGAAGCTTTCTTT. It encodes CASSESTPTTEAFF.

This clonotype was seen only a few times. V is TRBV28 and J is TRBJ2-1, with D possibly TRBD1 on 5 matching bases. V was shortened by 3 bases and J by 3 bases, with 15 bases between the two germline ends. This CDR3 has 16 residues. The germline V gene has CDR1 MDHEN and CDR2 SYDVKM. This chain's CDR3 is CASSLLGQGLYNEQFF. CDR3 sequence (DNA): TGTGCCAGCAGTTTGTTGGGGCAGGGCCTCTACAATGAGCAGTTCTTC.

In this sample, this clonotype turned up a few times. CDR3 bases: TGTGCCATCAGTGAGTCGGGAAGCTTTAGCAATCAGCCCCAGCATTTT. Its protein is CAISESGSFSNQPQHF. The chain combines TRBV10-3 with TRBJ1-5; D unresolved. The germline CDR1 and CDR2 sequences are ENHRY and SYGVKD. Trimming took 0 bases from V and 0 from J, leaving 9 bases between them. The CDR3 has 16 residues.

This clonotype occurred a few times. J is TRBJ2-1 and V is TRBV4-1; 9 bases match TRBD2. CDR3 length equals 15 residues. Germline CDR1 reads MGHRA; CDR2 reads YSYEKL. Germline trimming cut 5 bases from V and 7 bases from J; bases unmatched to any gene: 9. This chain's CDR3 is CASSFSGSKGNEQFF. In nucleotides, the CDR3 is TGCGCCAGCAGCTTTAGCGGGAGTAAGGGGAATGAGCAGTTCTTC.

This clonotype came up a few times. J is TRBJ2-7 and V is TRBV18, with 8 bases that match TRBD2. Per the germline V gene, CDR1 is KGHSH and CDR2 is LQKENI. This CDR3 region has 16 residues. The V gene end was trimmed by 5 bases and the J gene end by 0 bases; junction bases not matched to a gene: 9. Written as DNA, the CDR3 is TGTGCCAGCTCAGAGGGTCGCGGGAGGCTCTCCTACGAGCAGTACTTC. This gives the protein CASSEGRGRLSYEQYF.

This clonotype has just a few counts. This chain connects TRBV5-1 to TRBJ2-3; the match to TRBD1 covers 8 bases. Germline CDR1 reads SGHRS; CDR2 reads YFSETQ. Trimming at V came to 0 bases and at J to 2 bases, leaving 5 bases not matched to a gene. The CDR3 loop spans 16 amino acids. The CDR3 DNA is TGCGCCAGCAGCTTGGCCGCAGGGGGCTACACAGATACGCAGTATTTT. This gives the protein CASSLAAGGYTDTQYF.

A word on this clonotype: At one of its ends the junction is not consistent with the germline gene, which may arise from a read error. The chain couples TRBV24-1 to TRBJ1-1; D might be TRBD1 (6 bases). The CDR3 is 22 amino acids. Germline lookup yields CDR1 KGHDR and CDR2 SFDVKD. The CDR3 sequence: CATIDLHESVPGAHPMNTEAFF. In DNA form, the CDR3 reads TGTGCCACCATTGATTTGCACGAGTCGGTCCCAGGGGCCCATCCCATGAACACTGAAGCTTTCTTT.